Shown below are 10 T cell receptor beta chains from a single sample sequenced in a study of somatic mutations in cytotoxic T cells in rheumatoid arthritis. TCRdb's table, derived via immunoSEQ multiplex PCR, lists solely in-frame clones and lacks some. This sample has 15,000 to 20,000 clones, with about four fifths found just once. Sequenced material: CD8+ T cells sorted from blood. Receptors originate from a woman aged 50 to 65 in good health.

The V gene is TRBV15, the J gene TRBJ2-1, with TRBD2 identical over 16 bases. Germline V gene lookup returns CDR1 LNHNV and CDR2 YYDKDF (reference sequence). Losses at the gene ends were 4 bases for V and 12 bases for J; bases not matched to a gene: 12. The CDR3 totals 17 residues. This CDR3 reads CATSTTAGLAGGPVQFF. In DNA, the CDR3 is TGTGCCACCAGCACTACCGCGGGACTAGCGGGGGGGCCCGTGCAGTTCTTC.

By sample fraction, this clone is medium-sized. Additional DNA sequences in this sample encode the identical CDR3. CDR3 amino acids: CASSQEPNYNEQFF. The CDR3 bases are TGCGCCAGCAGCCAAGAGCCTAATTACAATGAGCAGTTCTTC. The V call is TRBV4-1, the J call TRBJ2-1; D is ambiguous. Germline values: CDR1 MGHRA, CDR2 YSYEKL. This CDR3 spans 14 amino acids. The V gene lost 0 bases and the J gene lost 4 bases, with 7 bases spanning the gap.

This chain links TRBV7-9 with TRBJ2-3; D might be TRBD1 (6 bases). V lost 5 bases and J 5 bases, leaving 11 bases between the germline ends. The CDR3 runs to 13 residues. CDR1 is SEHNR, CDR2 FQNEAQ, per germline (reference sequence). CDR3 protein: CASSPPQGDTQYF. The CDR3, as DNA: TGTGCCAGCAGCCCACCACAGGGAGATACGCAGTATTTT.

The table lists this clone with a few counts. The chain joins TRBV27 to TRBJ2-7; D is perhaps TRBD2 (5 bases). Looked up from germline, CDR1 is MNHEY and CDR2 is SMNVEV (reference sequence). CDR3 length equals 14 residues. Trimming stripped 6 bases from V and 0 bases from J, with 12 bases between. CDR3 protein: CASRVGVLSYEQYF. The CDR3 DNA reads as TGTGCCAGCAGGGTCGGGGTCCTCTCCTACGAGCAGTACTTC.

This chain uses TRBV5-5 with TRBJ2-3, with D tentatively TRBD2 (5 bases). The CDR3 consists of 17 residues. V was pared by 6 bases and J by 0 bases, with 20 bases between. From germline, CDR1 is SGHKS and CDR2 YYEKEE (reference sequence). The CDR3 loop is CASTLGDGTRSTDTQYF. The DNA of the CDR3 is TGTGCCAGCACCCTGGGAGACGGAACGCGTAGCACAGATACGCAGTATTTT.

J is TRBJ2-7 and V is TRBV7-6, with no clear D. The V end lost 5 bases, the J end lost 1 base, and 15 bases lay between the germline ends. The CDR3 has 15 residues. Germline V CDR1 and CDR2: SGHVS, FNYEAQ. The CDR3, as DNA: TGTGCCAGCAGCCCCCTGGCCCCAGGTTCCTACGAGCAGTACTTC. This codes for CASSPLAPGSYEQYF. Complete variable domain (other parts from reference TRBV7-6 and TRBJ2-7): GAGVSQSPRYKVTKRGQDVALRCDPISGHVSLYWYRQALGQGPEFLTYFNYEAQQDKSGLPNDRFSAERPEGSISTLTIQRTEQRDSAMYRCASSPLAPGSYEQYFGPGTRLTVT.

The chain couples TRBV30 to TRBJ2-7; D unresolved. The V and J ends lost 2 bases and 2 bases respectively, with 4 bases between them. In germline, CDR1 is GTSNPN, CDR2 SVGIG (reference sequence). This CDR3 comprises 11 residues. Here the CDR3 DNA reads TGTGCCTGGAGTACTACCTACGAGCAGTACTTC. Protein product: CAWSTTYEQYF.

The genes are TRBV28 and TRBJ2-3, with D perhaps matching TRBD2 (5 bases). The germline CDR1 and CDR2 sequences are MDHEN and SYDVKM. V lost 6 bases to trimming and J lost 6 bases, with 16 bases between them. The CDR3 extends over 14 amino acids. CDR3 loop: CASSSGLLGDTQYF. In nucleotides, the CDR3 is TGTGCCAGCAGCTCTGGTTTACTAGGCGATACGCAGTATTTT.

This clone has only one observation. CDR3 sequence reads: CASSSTLAGGAYGYTF. The CDR3 DNA follows: TGTGCCAGCAGCTCGACATTGGCAGGGGGCGCGTATGGCTACACCTTC. This rearrangement joins TRBV11-2 to TRBJ1-2, with 8 nucleotides matching TRBD1. The junction had 12 bases not matched to a gene; V was cut back by 4 bases and J by 5 bases. CDR3 length equals 16 residues. Germline CDR1 is SGHAT and CDR2 is FQNNGV.

This clone was counted once. The V gene is TRBV13, the J gene TRBJ2-3, with 7 bases identical to TRBD1. V was clipped by 4 bases and J by 3 bases; unmatched bases: 13. The CDR3 is 17 amino acids. Germline values: CDR1 PRHDT, CDR2 FYEKMQ (reference sequence). The CDR3: CASSSHEPPRGTDTQYF. The CDR3 nucleotides read TGTGCCAGCAGCTCACATGAACCGCCCAGGGGGACAGATACGCAGTATTTT.